The rows below give T cell receptor beta chains drawn from one sample of a study of T cells in Graves' hyperthyroidism and ophthalmopathy. Using its own MiXCR run on the multiplex PCR reads, TCRdb lists one record per CDR3 protein. Of about 350,000 distinct CDR3 sequences in the sample, about 14% were seen once. Sequencing was carried out using blood. The receptors originated from a woman younger than 45 with Graves' hyperthyroidism. Each CDR3 is given with its conserved first and last residue.

TRBV7-8	TRBJ2-2	CASSPVDGGEWTGELFF
TRBV29-1	TRBJ2-1	CSVSGLASYNEQFF
TRBV12-3/TRBV12-4	TRBJ2-7	CASSFGDIYEQYF
TRBV27	TRBJ2-7	CASSHNPRGSEQYF
TRBV12-3/TRBV12-4	TRBJ1-1	CASSPDRQESSNTEAFF
TRBV20-1	TRBJ2-1	CSARAGRADQFF
TRBV7-9	TRBJ2-1	CASRAPESSGGNEQFF
TRBV4-1	TRBJ2-1	CASSQTSEMNNEQFF
TRBV19	TRBJ1-5	CASSIGGEYNQPQHF
TRBV6-2/TRBV6-3	TRBJ2-1	CASNIQPTRYNEQFF
TRBV5-1	TRBJ2-7	CASSLEGQIYEQYF